This TCR beta chain stems from a study of shared clonotypes between healthy human individuals. Germline CDR1 reads MNHNS; CDR2 reads SASEGT. Trimming removed 2 bases from V and 12 bases from J, with 25 bases in between. CDR3 length equals 16 residues. The naive CD8 population came from CD45RO-negative cells selected for CCR7, without terminally differentiated effector memory CD45RA+ cells. Every immunoSEQ plate was one replicate of a subset's evenly spread DNA. Tens of thousands of T cell genomes (around 0.2 ug DNA) went into each sorted-subset replicate. Data came from immunoSEQ multiplex PCR; TCRdb stores just in-frame clones and leaves some out. Seen here are about 2 million clones, about 94% observed once, and the top ten hold 1% to 1.5%.

This clonotype originated in a man between 18 and 29 years old in good health. The V and J genes are TRBV6-1 and TRBJ1-1; D might be TRBD1 (6 bases). The sample was naive CD8+ T cells sorted from blood. The CDR3 DNA sequence: TGTGCCAGCAGTGAATTATTCGGACAGACAACAAACTATCCTTTCTTT. Translated: CASSELFGQTTNYPFF.